This entry features one T cell receptor (beta chain) sequence. This specimen comes from a study of control samples from healthy donors and cancer patients. The CDR3 has 13 amino acids. V was shortened by 0 bases and J by 6 bases, with 9 bases between the two germline ends. Looked up from germline, CDR1 is SGHRS and CDR2 is YFSETQ. Some clones are missing from TCRdb's copy, which holds only in-frame ones; the method was immunoSEQ multiplex PCR. This table has some 74,000 clones, 94% appearing once. The specimen sequenced was blood. This chain uses TRBV5-1 with TRBJ1-2; D gene ambiguous. The TCR comes from a woman aged 25 to 39 in good health. The CDR3 here is CASSLEPRNGYTF. The DNA of the CDR3 is TGCGCCAGCAGCTTGGAGCCAAGGAATGGCTACACCTTC.